This T cell receptor beta chain originates from a study of shared clonotypes between healthy human individuals. Findings and limits, study-wide: Sequencing depth was a factor that was expected to affect clonotype sharing among donors. In contrast to clonotypes shared by all four donors, non-shared clonotypes had lower generation probabilities.

Naive CD8 cells, CD45RO-negative and positively selected for CCR7, excluded terminally differentiated effector memory CD45RA+ cells. TCRdb's copy holds only in-frame clones and misses some; the assay was immunoSEQ multiplex PCR. This sample has 550,000 to 750,000 clones, with about 95% found just once. As to this clone: Its cognate antigen is unknown.

V lost 0 bases and J lost 4, with 15 bases in between. CDR3 length: 17 amino acids. The germline CDR1 and CDR2 sequences are LGHNA and YNFKEQ. This chain uses TRBV4-2 with TRBJ2-2; D may match TRBD1 or TRBD2 (5 bases each). This clonotype originated in a woman under 40 in good health. The source material was naive CD8+ T cells sorted from blood. CDR3 in amino acids: CASSQDVGVSGTGELFF. Written as DNA, the CDR3 is TGTGCCAGCAGCCAAGATGTGGGGGTCTCGGGCACCGGGGAGCTGTTTTTT.